One T cell receptor beta chain is described in this entry. The sample comes from a study of blood T cell repertoires in COVID-19. At the level of the study: Whether acute or convalescent, the COVID-19 samples came from the United States, Italy and Spain.

The table came from immunoSEQ multiplex PCR; TCRdb's copy has only in-frame clones and leaves some out. The repertoire holds approximately 220,000 clones, with 85% to 90% as singletons. Germline CDR1 reads ENHRY; CDR2 reads SYGVKD. The CDR3 is made up of 15 amino acids. Trimming removed 3 bases from V and 4 bases from J, with 13 bases in between. Input material: peripheral blood. This clonotype was obtained from a woman in her forties or fifties with acute or convalescent COVID-19. The V call is TRBV10-3, the J call TRBJ1-5; a weak D match, TRBD1 (5 bases). This chain's CDR3 is CAISDQGGANQPQHF. DNA of the CDR3: TGTGCCATCAGTGATCAAGGCGGGGCAAATCAGCCCCAGCATTTT.